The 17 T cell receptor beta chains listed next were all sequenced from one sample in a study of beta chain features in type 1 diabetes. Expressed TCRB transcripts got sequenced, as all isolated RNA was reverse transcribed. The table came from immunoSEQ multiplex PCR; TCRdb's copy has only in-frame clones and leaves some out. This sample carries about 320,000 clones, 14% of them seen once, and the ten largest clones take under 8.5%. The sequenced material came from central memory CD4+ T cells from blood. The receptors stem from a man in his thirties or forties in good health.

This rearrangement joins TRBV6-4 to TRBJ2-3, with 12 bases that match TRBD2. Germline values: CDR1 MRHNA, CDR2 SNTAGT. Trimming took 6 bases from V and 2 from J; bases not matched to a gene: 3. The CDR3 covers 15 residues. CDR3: CASRLAGGNTDTQYF. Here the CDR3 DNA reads TGTGCCAGCAGACTAGCGGGGGGCAACACAGATACGCAGTATTTT.

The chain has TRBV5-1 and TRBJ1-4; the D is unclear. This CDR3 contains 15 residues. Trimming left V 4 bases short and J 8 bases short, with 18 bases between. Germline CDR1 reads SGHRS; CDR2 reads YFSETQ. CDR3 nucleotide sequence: TGCGCCAGCAGCGTGGAGGGCCGATCTGCCGAAAAACTGTTTTTT. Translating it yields CASSVEGRSAEKLFF.

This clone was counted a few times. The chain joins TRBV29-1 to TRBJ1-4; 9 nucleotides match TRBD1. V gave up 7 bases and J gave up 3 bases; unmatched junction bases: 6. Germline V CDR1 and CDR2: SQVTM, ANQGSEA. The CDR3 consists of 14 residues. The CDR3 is CSGGTGLSNEKLFF. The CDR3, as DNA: TGCAGCGGAGGGACAGGGCTATCTAATGAAAAACTGTTTTTT.

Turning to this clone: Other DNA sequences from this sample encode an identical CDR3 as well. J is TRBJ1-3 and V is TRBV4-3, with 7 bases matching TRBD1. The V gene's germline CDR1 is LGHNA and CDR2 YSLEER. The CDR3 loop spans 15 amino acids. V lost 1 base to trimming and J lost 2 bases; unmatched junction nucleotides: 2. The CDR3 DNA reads TGCGCCAGCAGCCAAGGGCAGGGGGCTGGAAACACCATATATTTT. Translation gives CASSQGQGAGNTIYF.

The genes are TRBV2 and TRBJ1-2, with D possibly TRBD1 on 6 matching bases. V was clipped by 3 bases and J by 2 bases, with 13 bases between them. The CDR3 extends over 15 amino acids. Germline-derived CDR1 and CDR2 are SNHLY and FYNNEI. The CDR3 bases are TGTGCCAGCAGTGAGGGGGCGCCCCGGAACTATGGCTACACCTTC. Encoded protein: CASSEGAPRNYGYTF.

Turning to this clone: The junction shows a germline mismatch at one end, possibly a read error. CDR3 sequence reads: CASSYSMSRVDPVQYF. The CDR3 coding sequence is TGTGCCAGCAGTTACTCGATGTCCAGGGTTGACCCGGTTCAGTACTTC. The chain joins TRBV10-3 to TRBJ2-4; TRBD1 might be the D (5 bases). The CDR3 has 16 amino acids. Germline V gene data show CDR1 as ENHRY and CDR2 as SYGVKD.

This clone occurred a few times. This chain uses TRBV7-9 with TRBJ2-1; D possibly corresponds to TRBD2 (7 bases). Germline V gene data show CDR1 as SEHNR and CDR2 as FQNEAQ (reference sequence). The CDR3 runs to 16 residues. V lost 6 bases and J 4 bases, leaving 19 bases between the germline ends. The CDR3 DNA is TGTGCCAGCAGAATAGGGGGGACTACACCTTACAATGAGCAGTTCTTC. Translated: CASRIGGTTPYNEQFF.

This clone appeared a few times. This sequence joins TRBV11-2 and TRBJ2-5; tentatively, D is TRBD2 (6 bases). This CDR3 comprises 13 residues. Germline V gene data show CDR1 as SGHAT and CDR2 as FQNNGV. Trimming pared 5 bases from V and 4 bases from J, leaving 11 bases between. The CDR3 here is CASSLGGRETQYF. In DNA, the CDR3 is TGTGCCAGCAGCCTCGGGGGAAGAGAGACCCAGTACTTC.

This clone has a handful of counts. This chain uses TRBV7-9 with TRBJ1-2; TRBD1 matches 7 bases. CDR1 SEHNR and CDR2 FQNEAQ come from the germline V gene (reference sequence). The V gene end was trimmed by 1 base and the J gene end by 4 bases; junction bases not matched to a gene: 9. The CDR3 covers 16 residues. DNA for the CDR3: TGTGCCAGCAGCTTAGGAGTAGGAACAGGGGCCTATGGCTACACCTTC. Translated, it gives CASSLGVGTGAYGYTF.

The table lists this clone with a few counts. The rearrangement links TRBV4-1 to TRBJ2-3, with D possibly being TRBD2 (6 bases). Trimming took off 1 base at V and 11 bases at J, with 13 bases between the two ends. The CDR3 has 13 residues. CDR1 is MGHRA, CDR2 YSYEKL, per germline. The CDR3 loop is CASSQVLAGGQYF. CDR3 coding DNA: TGCGCCAGCAGCCAAGTTTTAGCCGGGGGGCAGTATTTT.

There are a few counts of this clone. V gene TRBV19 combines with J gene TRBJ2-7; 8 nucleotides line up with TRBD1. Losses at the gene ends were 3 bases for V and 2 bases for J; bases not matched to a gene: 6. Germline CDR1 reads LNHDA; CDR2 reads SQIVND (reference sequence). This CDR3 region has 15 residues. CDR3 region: CASSMGQVSAYEQYF. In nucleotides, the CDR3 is TGTGCCAGTAGTATGGGACAGGTTTCCGCCTACGAGCAGTACTTC.

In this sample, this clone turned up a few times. The CDR3, as DNA: TGTGCCAGTAGTAGCCGTTTGGGGGCTGAAGCTTTCTTT. Translating gives CASSSRLGAEAFF. V and J are TRBV19 and TRBJ1-1, with TRBD1 as a possible D gene (5 bases). The CDR3 runs 13 residues. V was trimmed by 4 bases and J by 6 bases, leaving 12 bases between them. Germline CDR1 and CDR2: LNHDA and SQIVND (reference sequence).

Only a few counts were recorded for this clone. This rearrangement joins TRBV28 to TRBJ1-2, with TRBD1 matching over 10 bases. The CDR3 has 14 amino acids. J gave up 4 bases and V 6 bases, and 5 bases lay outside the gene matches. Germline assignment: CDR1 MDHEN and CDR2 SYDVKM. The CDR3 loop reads CASSRRTGGYGYTF. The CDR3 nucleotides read TGTGCCAGCAGCCGCCGGACAGGGGGCTATGGCTACACCTTC.

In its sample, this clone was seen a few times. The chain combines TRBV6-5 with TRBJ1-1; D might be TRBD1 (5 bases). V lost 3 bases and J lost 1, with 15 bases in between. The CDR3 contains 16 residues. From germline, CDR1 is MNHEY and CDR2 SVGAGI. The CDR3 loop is CASSYISGATNTEAFF. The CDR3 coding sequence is TGTGCCAGCAGTTATATTTCTGGGGCAACGAACACTGAAGCTTTCTTT.

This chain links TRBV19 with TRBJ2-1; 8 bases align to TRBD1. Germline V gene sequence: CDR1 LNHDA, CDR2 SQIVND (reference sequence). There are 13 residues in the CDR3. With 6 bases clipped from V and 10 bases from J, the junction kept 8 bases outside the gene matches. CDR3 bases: TGTGCCAGTAGCCTTAGGACAGGGAACGAGCAGTTCTTC. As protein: CASSLRTGNEQFF.

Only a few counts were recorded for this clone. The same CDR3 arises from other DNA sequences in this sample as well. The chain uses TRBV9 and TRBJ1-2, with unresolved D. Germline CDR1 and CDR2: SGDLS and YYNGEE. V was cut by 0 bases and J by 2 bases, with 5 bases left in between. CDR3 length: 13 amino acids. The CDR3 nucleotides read TGTGCCAGCAGCGTAGACGACAACTATGGCTACACCTTC. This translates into CASSVDDNYGYTF.

The CDR3 is CASSVGERPQTGELFF. Written as DNA, the CDR3 is TGTGCCAGCAGCGTAGGGGAGCGACCTCAGACCGGGGAGCTGTTTTTT. The chain joins TRBV9 to TRBJ2-2; D is possibly TRBD2 (5 bases). V was clipped by 0 bases and J by 5 bases, with 14 bases between them. The CDR3 runs 16 residues. Germline CDR1 reads SGDLS; CDR2 reads YYNGEE.